A single sample is the source of the 21 T cell receptor beta chains below, sequenced in a study of OX40 agonist ivuxolimab in advanced cancers. Data came from immunoSEQ multiplex PCR; TCRdb stores just in-frame clones and leaves some out. The data contain some 57,000 clones, roughly nine tenths of them singletons. This sample comprised CD4+ or CD8+ T cells sorted from blood, obtained in a trial of the OX40 agonist ivuxolimab. These receptors were obtained from an adult with an advanced solid tumor such as melanoma, head and neck, liver or kidney cancer.

V usage is TRBV6-5 and J usage is TRBJ1-6; D is unclear. V was trimmed by 0 bases and J by 10 bases, leaving 13 bases between them. The CDR3 has 15 residues. Looked up from germline, CDR1 is MNHEY and CDR2 is SVGAGI. The CDR3 sequence: CASSYSFRVGSPLHF. Written as DNA, the CDR3 is TGTGCCAGCAGTTACTCGTTCCGGGTTGGGTCACCCCTCCACTTT.

The chain carries TRBV29-1 and TRBJ2-2; D ambiguous. Germline values: CDR1 SQVTM, CDR2 ANQGSEA. V shed 6 bases and J shed 4 bases, with 9 bases lying between them. This CDR3 comprises 12 residues. This CDR3 is CSVRRVTGELFF. In nucleotides, the CDR3 is TGCAGCGTCCGCCGGGTCACCGGGGAGCTGTTTTTT.

The J gene is TRBJ2-5, the V gene TRBV11-2; a weak D match, TRBD2 (6 bases). CDR3 length: 13 residues. Trimming took off 4 bases at V and 1 base at J, with 7 bases between the two ends. CDR1 is SGHAT, CDR2 FQNNGV, per germline. This chain's CDR3 is CASSSGLQETQYF. The CDR3 bases are TGTGCCAGCAGCTCGGGACTCCAAGAGACCCAGTACTTC. The whole variable domain, filled in from reference TRBV11-2 and TRBJ2-5, reads EAGVAQSPRYKIIEKRQSVAFWCNPISGHATLYWYQQILGQGPKLLIQFQNNGVVDDSQLPKDRFSAERLKGVDSTLKIQPAKLEDSAVYLCASSSGLQETQYFGPGTRLLVL.

V is TRBV2 and J is TRBJ1-2; D call uncertain. Trimming pared 6 bases from V and 4 bases from J, leaving 9 bases between. The CDR3 is 12 amino acids. Germline CDR1 reads SNHLY; CDR2 reads FYNNEI. DNA of the CDR3: TGTGCCAGCAGCAGGCCAGGCTATGGCTACACCTTC. Its protein product is CASSRPGYGYTF. The whole variable domain, remainder taken from reference TRBV2 and TRBJ1-2, is EPEVTQTPSHQVTQMGQEVILRCVPISNHLYFYWYRQILGQKVEFLVSFYNNEISEKSEIFDDQFSVERPDGSNFTLKIRSTKLEDSAMYFCASSRPGYGYTFGSGTRLTVV.

The chain carries TRBV5-1 and TRBJ2-2, with D perhaps matching TRBD1 (5 bases). V was cut by 2 bases and J by 0 bases, with 17 bases left in between. Germline values: CDR1 SGHRS, CDR2 YFSETQ. The CDR3 has 18 residues. The CDR3 coding sequence is TGCGCCAGCAGCTTAGAAAGAACAGGCGGTTCGAACACCGGGGAGCTGTTTTTT. This sequence encodes CASSLERTGGSNTGELFF.

The chain carries TRBV19 and TRBJ1-4; no reliable D call. In germline, CDR1 is LNHDA, CDR2 SQIVND (reference sequence). With 1 base removed from V and 5 bases from J, the gap between germline ends came to 8 bases. This CDR3 comprises 14 residues. CDR3 DNA sequence: TGTGCCAGTAGTATAGGTGCCGGAAATGAAAAACTGTTTTTT. This codes for CASSIGAGNEKLFF. The full variable domain, in which reference TRBV19 and TRBJ1-4 provide the parts outside the CDR3, is DGGITQSPKYLFRKEGQNVTLSCEQNLNHDAMYWYRQDPGQGLRLIYYSQIVNDFQKGDIAEGYSVSREKKESFPLTVTSAQKNPTAFYLCASSIGAGNEKLFFGSGTQLSVL.

This clone was seen only a few times. The rearrangement joins TRBV28 to TRBJ1-2; D gene ambiguous. Germline CDR1 MDHEN, CDR2 SYDVKM. The CDR3 has 12 amino acids. Deletions cut 6 bases from V and 3 bases from J, with 8 bases between. CDR3 in amino acids: CASSRSDYGYTF. CDR3 nucleotides: TGTGCCAGCAGCCGATCCGACTATGGCTACACCTTC.

V usage is TRBV18 and J usage is TRBJ1-1; possibly TRBD1 for D (5 bases). Germline CDR1 and CDR2: KGHSH and LQKENI. The CDR3 loop spans 16 amino acids. With 2 bases removed from V and 1 base from J, the gap between germline ends came to 14 bases. CDR3 nucleotides: TGTGCCAGCTCACCAGAGAGGGGAAAGTGGAACACTGAAGCTTTCTTT. This translates into CASSPERGKWNTEAFF.

The V gene is TRBV7-3, the J gene TRBJ2-1; 13 positions agree with TRBD2. V trimming: 5 bases; J trimming: 9 bases; junction bases outside the gene matches: 7. The CDR3 contains 15 residues. Germline-derived CDR1 and CDR2 are SGHTA and FQGTGA. The CDR3 spells CASSTTSGGAVEQFF. DNA of the CDR3: TGTGCCAGCAGCACTACTAGCGGGGGGGCCGTTGAGCAGTTCTTC. Variable domain in full (rest from reference TRBV7-3 and TRBJ2-1): GAGVSQTPSNKVTEKGKYVELRCDPISGHTALYWYRQSLGQGPEFLIYFQGTGAADDSGLPNDRFFAVRPEGSVSTLKIQRTERGDSAVYLCASSTTSGGAVEQFFGPGTRLTVL.

The chain has TRBV11-2 and TRBJ1-4; D not certain. The V and J ends lost 3 bases and 0 bases respectively, with 11 bases between them. Germline CDR1 reads SGHAT; CDR2 reads FQNNGV. The CDR3 runs to 16 residues. The CDR3 protein is CASSFGVAPTNEKLFF. The DNA for the CDR3 is TGTGCCAGCAGCTTCGGTGTAGCTCCAACTAATGAAAAACTGTTTTTT.

This chain links TRBV2 with TRBJ1-4; unclear D gene. From germline, CDR1 is SNHLY and CDR2 FYNNEI. The length of the CDR3 is 14 residues. V dropped 6 bases and J dropped 8 bases, with 16 bases sitting between them. The CDR3 region is CASSSDGVNEKLFF. The CDR3 bases are TGTGCCAGCAGCTCCGATGGGGTAAACGAAAAACTGTTTTTT.

This rearrangement joins TRBV30 to TRBJ2-1, with TRBD2 as a possible D gene (7 bases). The germline CDR1 and CDR2 sequences are GTSNPN and SVGIG (reference sequence). The CDR3 is 16 amino acids. The V gene lost 3 bases and the J gene lost 4 bases, with 19 bases spanning the gap. For the CDR3, the DNA is TGTGCCTGGAGCCACCCCAAGGGGGGGACGTACAATGAGCAGTTCTTC. Amino acid sequence: CAWSHPKGGTYNEQFF. Full variable domain (outside the CDR3, taken from reference TRBV30 and TRBJ2-1): SQTIHQWPATLVQPVGSPLSLECTVEGTSNPNLYWYRQAAGRGLQLLFYSVGIGQISSEVPQNLSASRPQDRQFILSSKKLLLSDSGFYLCAWSHPKGGTYNEQFFGPGTRLTVL.

The V call is TRBV27, the J call TRBJ2-1, with a weak D call TRBD2 (5 bases). V shed 3 bases and J shed 9 bases, with 12 bases lying between them. Germline CDR1 reads MNHEY; CDR2 reads SMNVEV (reference sequence). This CDR3 has 13 amino acids. DNA of the CDR3: TGTGCCAGCAGTTTGCCTCCTGCGGGTGAGCAGTTCTTC. It is translated as CASSLPPAGEQFF.

The V call is TRBV7-2, the J call TRBJ2-7; 7 nucleotides match TRBD1. CDR1 and CDR2 from the germline V gene are SGHTA and FQGNSA. Germline trimming cut 5 bases from V and 6 bases from J; bases unmatched to any gene: 7. This CDR3 comprises 13 residues. The CDR3 nucleotides are TGTGCCAGCAGCATGGGGACAGTCGGCGAGCAGTACTTC. It is translated as CASSMGTVGEQYF.

The table lists this clone with a few counts. V and J are TRBV7-8 and TRBJ2-7; 11 bases map to TRBD2. This CDR3 is 17 amino acids long. Germline CDR1 SGHVS, CDR2 FQNEAQ. Trimming took 5 bases from V and 0 from J; bases not matched to a gene: 9. In nucleotides, the CDR3 is TGTGCCAGCAGCCCAGTGGGGCTAGCGGGAGGCTCCTACGAGCAGTACTTC. Its protein product is CASSPVGLAGGSYEQYF. The full variable domain, in which reference TRBV7-8 and TRBJ2-7 provide the parts outside the CDR3, is GAGVSQSPRYKVAKRGQDVALRCDPISGHVSLFWYQQALGQGPEFLTYFQNEAQLDKSGLPSDRFFAERPEGSVSTLKIQRTQQEDSAVYLCASSPVGLAGGSYEQYFGPGTRLTVT.

This clone appeared once. The chain combines TRBV7-9 with TRBJ2-5; 11 nucleotides agree with TRBD2. The CDR3 loop spans 15 amino acids. The junction had 5 bases not matched to a gene; V was cut back by 3 bases and J by 5 bases. Looked up from germline, CDR1 is SEHNR and CDR2 is FQNEAQ (reference sequence). CDR3 residues: CASSFPSGGQETQYF. CDR3 nucleotide sequence: TGTGCCAGCAGCTTTCCTAGCGGGGGGCAGGAGACCCAGTACTTC.

The chain uses TRBV2 and TRBJ2-3; the D gene is possibly TRBD2 (6 bases). The germline V and J ends were trimmed by 6 bases and 7 bases, with 17 bases remaining between them. The CDR3 sequence is 14 residues long. CDR1 and CDR2 (germline): SNHLY, FYNNEI. CDR3 protein: CASRSGTEENTQYF. CDR3 in DNA: TGTGCCAGCAGATCCGGGACTGAGGAAAATACGCAGTATTTT.

The sample holds a few counts of this clone. The genes are TRBV2 and TRBJ2-7, with D possibly TRBD1 on 6 matching bases. The CDR3 is made up of 14 amino acids. Germline V lookup: CDR1 SNHLY, CDR2 FYNNEI. Trimming shortened V by 6 bases and J by 1 base, and 13 bases separated the two germline ends. CDR3 DNA: TGTGCCAGCAGCGCCGACAGGTCTTCCTACGAGCAGTACTTC. Translated, it gives CASSADRSSYEQYF.

The V and J genes are TRBV6-1 and TRBJ1-2, with D perhaps matching TRBD1 (6 bases). Per the germline V gene, CDR1 is MNHNS and CDR2 is SASEGT. This CDR3 region has 15 residues. V lost 5 bases to trimming and J lost 7 bases, with 20 bases between them. CDR3 loop: CASSMGGPSTRGYTF. CDR3 coding DNA: TGTGCCAGCAGTATGGGGGGCCCTTCGACGCGTGGCTACACCTTC.

V is TRBV11-3 and J is TRBJ1-1; 7 nucleotides line up with TRBD1. Trimming took 5 bases from V and 1 from J; bases not matched to a gene: 7. Germline V CDR1 and CDR2: SGHNT, YENEEA. The CDR3 sequence is 15 residues long. The CDR3 sequence: CASSPRRDRNTEAFF. DNA for the CDR3: TGTGCCAGCAGCCCCCGCCGGGACAGGAACACTGAAGCTTTCTTT.

The chain carries TRBV6-5 and TRBJ2-7; D is possibly TRBD1 or TRBD2 (5 bases each). Trimming removed 6 bases at V and 1 base at J, with 16 bases between. The CDR3 length is 15 residues. Germline V gene sequence: CDR1 MNHEY, CDR2 SVGAGI. The DNA for the CDR3 is TGTGCCAGCAGGGAATGGGGGAGTGGGTCCTACGAGCAGTACTTC. Translating gives CASREWGSGSYEQYF.